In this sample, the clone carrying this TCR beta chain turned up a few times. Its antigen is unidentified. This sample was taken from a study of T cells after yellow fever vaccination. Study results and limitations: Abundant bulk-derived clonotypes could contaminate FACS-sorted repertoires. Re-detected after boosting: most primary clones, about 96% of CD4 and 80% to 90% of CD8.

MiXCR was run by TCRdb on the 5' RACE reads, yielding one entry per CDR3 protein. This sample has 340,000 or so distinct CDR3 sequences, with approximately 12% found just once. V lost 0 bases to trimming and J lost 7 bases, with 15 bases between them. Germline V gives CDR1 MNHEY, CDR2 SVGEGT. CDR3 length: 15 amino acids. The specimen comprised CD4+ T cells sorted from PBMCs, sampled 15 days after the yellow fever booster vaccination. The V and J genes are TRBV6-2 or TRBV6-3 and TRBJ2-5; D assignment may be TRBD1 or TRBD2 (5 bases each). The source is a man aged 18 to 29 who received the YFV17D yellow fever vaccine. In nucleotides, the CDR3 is TGTGCCAGCAGTTACTCGCGGCCGGGGCGTAGGACCCAGTACTTC. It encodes CASSYSRPGRRTQYF.